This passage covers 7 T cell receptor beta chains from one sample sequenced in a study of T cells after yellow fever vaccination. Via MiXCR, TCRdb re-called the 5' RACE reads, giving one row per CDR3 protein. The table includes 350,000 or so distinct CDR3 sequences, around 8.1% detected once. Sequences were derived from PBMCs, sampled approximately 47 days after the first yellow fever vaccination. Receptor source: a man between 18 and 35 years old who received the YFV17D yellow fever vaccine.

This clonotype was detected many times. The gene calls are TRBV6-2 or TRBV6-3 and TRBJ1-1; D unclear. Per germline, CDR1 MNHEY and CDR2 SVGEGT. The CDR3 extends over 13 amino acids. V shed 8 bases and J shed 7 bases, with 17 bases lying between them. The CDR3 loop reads CASAYQAASEAFF. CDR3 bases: TGTGCCAGCGCCTACCAGGCCGCCAGTGAAGCTTTCTTT.

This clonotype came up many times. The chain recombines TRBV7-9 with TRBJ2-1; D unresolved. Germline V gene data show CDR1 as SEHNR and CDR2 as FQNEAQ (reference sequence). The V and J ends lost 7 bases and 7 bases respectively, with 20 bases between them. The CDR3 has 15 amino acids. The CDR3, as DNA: TGTGCCAGCACCGGGCCCCGGCCCCCTTTTAATGAGCAGTTCTTC. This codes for CASTGPRPPFNEQFF.

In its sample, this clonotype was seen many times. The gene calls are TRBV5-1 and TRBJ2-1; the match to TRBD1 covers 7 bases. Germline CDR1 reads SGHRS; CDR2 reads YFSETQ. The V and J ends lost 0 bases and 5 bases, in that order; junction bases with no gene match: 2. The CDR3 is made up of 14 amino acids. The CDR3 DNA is TGCGCCAGCAGCTTGGCGGGACAGAACAATGAGCAGTTCTTC. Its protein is CASSLAGQNNEQFF.

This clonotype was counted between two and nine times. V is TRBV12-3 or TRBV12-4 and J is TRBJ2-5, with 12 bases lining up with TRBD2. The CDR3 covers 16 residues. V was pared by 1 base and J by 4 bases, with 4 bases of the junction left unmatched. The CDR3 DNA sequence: TGTGCCAGCAGTTTAGTGCCGGGACTAGCGGGAGAGACCCAGTACTTC. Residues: CASSLVPGLAGETQYF.

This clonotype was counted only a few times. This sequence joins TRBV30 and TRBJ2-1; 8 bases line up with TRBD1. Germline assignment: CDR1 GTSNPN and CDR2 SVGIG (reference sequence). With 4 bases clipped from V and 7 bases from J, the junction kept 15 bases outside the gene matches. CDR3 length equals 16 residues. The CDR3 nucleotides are TGTGCCTGGAAACCACCTGGACAGGGTTTATGGAATGAGCAGTTCTTC. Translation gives CAWKPPGQGLWNEQFF.

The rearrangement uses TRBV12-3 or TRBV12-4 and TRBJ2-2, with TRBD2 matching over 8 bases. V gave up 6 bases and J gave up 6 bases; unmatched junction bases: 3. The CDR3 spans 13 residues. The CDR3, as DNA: TGTGCCAGCAGCGGGGGACTAGCCGGGGAGCTGTTTTTT. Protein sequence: CASSGGLAGELFF.

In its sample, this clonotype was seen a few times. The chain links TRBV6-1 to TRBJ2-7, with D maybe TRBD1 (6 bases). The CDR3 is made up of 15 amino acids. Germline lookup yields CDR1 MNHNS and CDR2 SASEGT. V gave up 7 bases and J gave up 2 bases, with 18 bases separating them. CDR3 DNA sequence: TGTGCCAGCATGGTCGTGACAGGTACCCCCTACGAGCAGTACTTC. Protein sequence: CASMVVTGTPYEQYF.